This T cell receptor beta chain comes out of a study of Graves' ophthalmopathy and Graves' hyperthyroidism. The CDR3 runs to 15 residues. Germline loops: CDR1 SGHVT, CDR2 SQSDAQ. As the template, RNA transcripts were used to amplify TCR beta CDR3 regions. An opening RT-PCR round employed HTBI primers and preceded a second-round multiplex PCR. One entry per CDR3 protein, called by TCRdb with MiXCR from the multiplex PCR reads. Of almost 750,000 distinct CDR3 sequences listed, 35% to 50% are singletons. PBMCs were obtained from 10 ml of fresh peripheral blood. About this clonotype: At one of its ends the junction is not consistent with the germline gene, which may arise from a read error.

The chain recombines TRBV7-4 with TRBJ2-6, with 7 bases identical to TRBD1. Sequencing was carried out using peripheral blood. The receptor was isolated from an adult man with Graves' ophthalmopathy. CDR3 DNA sequence: TGTGCCAGCAGCCTGACAGGGACCGGGGCCAACGTCCTGGCTTTC. Translating it yields CASSLTGTGANVLAF.